These 20 T cell receptor beta chains were sequenced from one sample in a study of human T cells and chemical hapten exposure. TCRdb used MiXCR to reprocess the RACE reads, holding one entry per CDR3 protein. Of 100,000 or so distinct CDR3 sequences in the sample, nearly 35% were seen once. Indicated time point: patch test 3, about 24 weeks after DPC sensitization. The treatment: therapeutic diphenylcyclopropenone sensitization with weekly scalp DPC. The specimen comprised whole blood, sampled in connection with sensitization to the hapten diphenylcyclopropenone (DPC). The source of these receptors is a middle-aged man with alopecia areata. Some clones in this sample may be carry-over from other donors' samples.

J is TRBJ1-1 and V is TRBV30; D gene unclear. The CDR3 is made up of 13 amino acids. CDR1 is GTSNPN and CDR2 is SVGIG in the germline V gene (reference sequence). V lost 0 bases and J 4 bases, leaving 9 bases between the germline ends. CDR3 nucleotide sequence: TGTGCCTGGAGTGTAAAGGGCGGCACTGAAGCTTTCTTT. Its protein product is CAWSVKGGTEAFF.

Only one count was recorded for this clonotype. The chain combines TRBV6-2 or TRBV6-3 with TRBJ1-5; 9 bases agree with TRBD1. V shed 2 bases and J 0 bases; nucleotides not matched to a gene: 5. In germline, CDR1 is MNHEY, CDR2 SVGEGT. The CDR3 length is 17 residues. This chain's CDR3 is CASSYLGTGSSNQPQHF. CDR3 DNA sequence: TGTGCCAGCAGTTACCTTGGGACAGGGTCTAGCAATCAGCCCCAGCATTTT.

The rearrangement joins TRBV6-2 or TRBV6-3 to TRBJ2-1, with 8 bases identical to TRBD2. The CDR3 totals 15 residues. Losses at the gene ends were 7 bases for V and 6 bases for J; bases not matched to a gene: 11. Germline CDR1 MNHEY, CDR2 SVGEGT. CDR3: CASTKGRLAGNEQFF. DNA for the CDR3: TGTGCCAGCACCAAAGGACGGCTAGCGGGCAATGAGCAGTTCTTC.

This rearrangement joins TRBV28 to TRBJ1-2; D is ambiguous. This CDR3 spans 12 amino acids. Trimming stripped 3 bases from V and 4 bases from J, with 6 bases between. Looked up from germline, CDR1 is MDHEN and CDR2 is SYDVKM. The CDR3 spells CASSFGSYGYTF. DNA of the CDR3: TGTGCCAGCAGTTTCGGCAGCTATGGCTACACCTTC.

The chain is built from TRBV20-1 and TRBJ2-3; D gene unclear. This CDR3 is built from 12 residues. V was cut by 5 bases and J by 6 bases, with 12 bases left in between. Germline CDR1 DFQATT, CDR2 SNEGSKA (reference sequence). CDR3 protein: CSAPHAPDTQYF. Here the CDR3 DNA reads TGCAGTGCTCCCCATGCCCCGGATACGCAGTATTTT.

The rearrangement uses TRBV7-3 and TRBJ1-6; 7 bases agree with TRBD1. This CDR3 comprises 14 residues. J gave up 4 bases and V 4 bases, and 1 base lay outside the gene matches. Per germline, CDR1 SGHTA and CDR2 FQGTGA. The CDR3 sequence: CASSSGQYNSPLHF. For the CDR3, the DNA is TGTGCCAGCAGCTCGGGACAGTATAATTCACCCCTCCACTTT.

Only a few counts were recorded for this clonotype. The chain links TRBV7-2 to TRBJ2-1; TRBD2 agrees at 11 bases. Germline CDR1 reads SGHTA; CDR2 reads FQGNSA. Trimming at V came to 2 bases and at J to 9 bases, leaving 9 bases not matched to a gene. The CDR3 is 16 residues long. The CDR3, as DNA: TGTGCCAGCAGCTTAAAAACTAGCGGGAGTGGGGTTGAGCAGTTCTTC. Translated, it gives CASSLKTSGSGVEQFF.

This clonotype was counted only a few times. The chain combines TRBV5-6 with TRBJ2-7, with unresolved D. The CDR3 is 14 amino acids. V dropped 2 bases and J dropped 6 bases, with 15 bases sitting between them. Germline lookup yields CDR1 SGHDT and CDR2 YYEEEE. DNA of the CDR3: TGTGCCAGCAGCTTTACCGGGTCCCCAGCCGAGCAGTACGTC. Translated, it gives CASSFTGSPAEQYV.

This sequence joins TRBV25-1 and TRBJ2-7; D possibly corresponds to TRBD2 (6 bases). Trimming stripped 3 bases from V and 7 bases from J, with 19 bases between. The germline V gene encodes CDR1 MGHDK and CDR2 SYGVNS. This CDR3 spans 15 amino acids. In DNA form, the CDR3 reads TGTGCCAGCAGTGATGTAAGACTGCCGGCGGGGGAGCAGTACTTC. It encodes CASSDVRLPAGEQYF.

This clonotype was seen many times. This CDR3 is CASSLRATSTDTQYF. CDR3 nucleotide sequence: TGTGCCAGCAGCTTAAGGGCTACTAGCACAGATACGCAGTATTTT. The chain has TRBV7-2 and TRBJ2-3; no definite D call. The length of the CDR3 is 15 residues. The V end was cut by 2 bases, the J end by 0 bases, with 9 bases between. Germline V gene sequence: CDR1 SGHTA, CDR2 FQGNSA.

This clonotype was recorded a few times. The V and J genes are TRBV20-1 and TRBJ1-1; maybe TRBD1 (5 bases). The CDR3 has 12 amino acids. V was shortened by 8 bases and J by 6 bases, with 16 bases between the two germline ends. The V gene's germline CDR1 is DFQATT and CDR2 SNEGSKA (reference sequence). The CDR3 reads CSSQGSGAEAFF. CDR3 DNA: TGCAGTTCTCAGGGAAGTGGCGCTGAAGCTTTCTTT.

In this sample, this clonotype turned up once. V and J are TRBV14 and TRBJ2-5; 9 nucleotides line up with TRBD1. Losses at the gene ends were 5 bases for V and 1 base for J; bases not matched to a gene: 5. This CDR3 is 15 amino acids long. Germline V gene lookup returns CDR1 SGHDN and CDR2 FVKESK. CDR3 sequence: CASSARTGAQETQYF. The DNA for the CDR3 is TGTGCCAGCAGCGCACGGACAGGGGCCCAAGAGACCCAGTACTTC.

The chain uses TRBV27 and TRBJ2-1; TRBD1 matches at 9 bases. Germline V lookup: CDR1 MNHEY, CDR2 SMNVEV (reference sequence). The CDR3 is made up of 14 amino acids. V gave up 3 bases and J gave up 8 bases; unmatched junction bases: 5. The DNA for the CDR3 is TGTGCCAGCAGTTTGTTTACAGGGGGCCATGAGCAGTTCTTC. Amino acid sequence: CASSLFTGGHEQFF.

This clonotype came up a few times. The chain is built from TRBV29-1 and TRBJ1-1; TRBD1 is a possible D gene (5 bases). Germline-derived CDR1 and CDR2 are SQVTM and ANQGSEA. The ends were cut back, 7 bases at V and 10 bases at J, with 16 bases in the middle. The CDR3 sequence is 11 residues long. The CDR3 reads CSATELNRAFF. CDR3 coding DNA: TGCAGCGCGACAGAACTGAACAGAGCTTTCTTT. The full variable domain, completed using reference TRBV29-1 and TRBJ1-1, is SAVISQKPSRDICQRGTSLTIQCQVDSQVTMMFWYRQQPGQSLTLIATANQGSEATYESGFVIDKFPISRPNLTFSTLTVSNMSPEDSSIYLCSATELNRAFFGQGTRLTVV.

The table lists this clonotype with a few counts. The V and J genes are TRBV20-1 and TRBJ2-7, with 9 nucleotides matching TRBD2. The V gene end was trimmed by 2 bases and the J gene end by 6 bases; junction bases not matched to a gene: 11. The CDR3 covers 15 residues. The germline CDR1 and CDR2 sequences are DFQATT and SNEGSKA (reference sequence). CDR3 protein: CSARIPVTSGGEQYF. The CDR3 DNA follows: TGCAGTGCTAGAATTCCCGTGACTAGCGGCGGCGAGCAGTACTTC.

This clonotype was recorded at least ten times. The chain has TRBV12-3 or TRBV12-4 and TRBJ2-7; D is ambiguous. Deletions cut 5 bases from V and 4 bases from J, with 9 bases between. There are 12 residues in the CDR3. CDR3 in amino acids: CASSPAGYEQYF. The CDR3 DNA follows: TGTGCCAGCAGTCCAGCTGGGTACGAGCAGTACTTC.

This clonotype turned up a few times. This chain uses TRBV6-5 with TRBJ1-2; TRBD1 is a possible D gene (6 bases). V lost 5 bases, J lost 0 bases, and 19 bases lay in between. The CDR3 loop spans 17 amino acids. Germline V gene sequence: CDR1 MNHEY, CDR2 SVGAGI. This CDR3 is CASSPTHPQGANYGYTF. Written as DNA, the CDR3 is TGTGCCAGCAGTCCGACACACCCACAGGGAGCTAACTATGGCTACACCTTC.

This rearrangement joins TRBV11-3 to TRBJ2-1; D not resolved. The germline gives CDR1 SGHNT, CDR2 YENEEA. CDR3 size: 12 residues. V lost 4 bases and J 10 bases, leaving 11 bases between the germline ends. CDR3 nucleotides: TGTGCCAGCAGCTCAAGGGTGGGGGAGCAGTTCTTC. The encoded protein is CASSSRVGEQFF.

The V and J genes are TRBV20-1 and TRBJ2-5; possible D gene TRBD1, 6 bases. Looked up from germline, CDR1 is DFQATT and CDR2 is SNEGSKA (reference sequence). V was cut by 0 bases and J by 1 base, with 12 bases left in between. This CDR3 is 15 amino acids long. In DNA, the CDR3 is TGCAGTGCTAGAGATGGACAGACACTCCAAGAGACCCAGTACTTC. This codes for CSARDGQTLQETQYF.

The chain recombines TRBV30 with TRBJ1-2; D might be TRBD1 (6 bases). CDR3 length equals 13 residues. V was pared by 4 bases and J by 1 base, with 10 bases between. The germline V gene encodes CDR1 GTSNPN and CDR2 SVGIG (reference sequence). CDR3 sequence: CAWTTGNNYGYTF. CDR3 bases: TGTGCCTGGACCACAGGGAATAACTATGGCTACACCTTC.